Below, 10 T cell receptor beta chains from the same sample are listed, as sequenced in a study of blood T cell repertoires in COVID-19. Profiled with immunoSEQ multiplex PCR; TCRdb holds only in-frame clones, not every one. This sample has about 330,000 clones; roughly 90% occur once, and the top ten carry roughly 20%. The specimen sequenced was PBMCs or T cells enriched from blood (not recorded which). Source of these receptors: a woman in her 30s who had recovered from COVID-19.

This clone was observed a single time. This chain connects TRBV7-8 to TRBJ1-1, with D tentatively TRBD1 (5 bases). This CDR3 comprises 21 residues. The V end lost 3 bases, the J end lost 3 bases, and 32 bases lay between the germline ends. Germline CDR1 is SGHVS and CDR2 is FQNEAQ. The CDR3 nucleotides read TGTGCCAGCAGCTTGTTCCCGCCGACGGGAGTTTCGGGACGAGGGGACACTGAAGCTTTCTTT. Protein product: CASSLFPPTGVSGRGDTEAFF.

The rearrangement links TRBV5-1 to TRBJ2-1; weak D call: TRBD2 (5 bases). The V gene lost 4 bases and the J gene lost 0 bases, with 14 bases spanning the gap. The CDR3 has 16 residues. CDR1 and CDR2 from the germline V gene are SGHRS and YFSETQ. CDR3 in amino acids: CASSILSESSYNEQFF. In DNA form, the CDR3 reads TGCGCCAGCAGCATACTTAGCGAGAGCTCCTACAATGAGCAGTTCTTC.

The rearrangement joins TRBV6-5 to TRBJ2-1; 10 bases match TRBD2. J lost 2 bases, V lost 4 bases, and 5 bases had no gene match. This CDR3 is built from 16 residues. From germline, CDR1 is MNHEY and CDR2 SVGAGI. In nucleotides, the CDR3 is TGTGCCAGCAGTTCATTAGCGGGAGGACCCTACAATGAGCAGTTCTTC. Translation: CASSSLAGGPYNEQFF.

This clone appeared a single time. V is TRBV19 and J is TRBJ2-1; 11 bases are shared with TRBD2. Per the germline V gene, CDR1 is LNHDA and CDR2 is SQIVND (reference sequence). V gave up 3 bases and J gave up 8 bases; unmatched junction bases: 6. The CDR3 covers 15 residues. The CDR3 coding sequence is TGTGCCAGTAGTATCGGGACTAGCGGACGTGATGAGCAGTTCTTC. This encodes CASSIGTSGRDEQFF.

Concerning this clone itself: Other DNA sequences of this sample code for an identical CDR3. This chain uses TRBV4-3 with TRBJ2-7, with TRBD2 identical over 7 bases. The CDR3 runs 15 residues. Trimming at V came to 0 bases and at J to 2 bases, leaving 4 bases not matched to a gene. Germline V gives CDR1 LGHNA, CDR2 YSLEER. The CDR3 nucleotides read TGCGCCAGCAGCCAAGATTCTAGCGGACCCTACGAGCAGTACTTC. This sequence encodes CASSQDSSGPYEQYF.

The chain couples TRBV24-1 to TRBJ2-3; TRBD2 matches 10 bases. The CDR3 consists of 15 residues. Germline CDR1 KGHDR, CDR2 SFDVKD. The J segment lost 1 base and the V segment lost 5 bases, leaving 2 bases of the junction unmatched. CDR3 in amino acids: CATSAGTSGTDTQYF. DNA for the CDR3: TGTGCCACCAGTGCCGGGACTAGCGGCACAGATACGCAGTATTTT.

This rearrangement joins TRBV19 to TRBJ2-7; 9 bases match TRBD1. CDR1 LNHDA and CDR2 SQIVND come from the germline V gene (reference sequence). This CDR3 region has 15 residues. V trimming: 4 bases; J trimming: 5 bases; junction bases outside the gene matches: 9. The CDR3 here is CASSTYRGQINEQYF. CDR3 in DNA: TGTGCCAGTAGTACCTACAGGGGGCAGATTAACGAGCAGTACTTC.

The chain joins TRBV27 to TRBJ2-1; tentative D call: TRBD1 (6 bases). Germline lookup yields CDR1 MNHEY and CDR2 SMNVEV (reference sequence). The CDR3 contains 15 residues. Trimming left V 3 bases short and J 3 bases short, with 12 bases between. The CDR3 bases are TGTGCCAGCAGTTTTGCAGGGGCCCACTACAATGAGCAGTTCTTC. Translating gives CASSFAGAHYNEQFF.

The V and J genes are TRBV2 and TRBJ2-1, with 9 bases matching TRBD2. Germline V gene lookup returns CDR1 SNHLY and CDR2 FYNNEI. Germline trimming cut 2 bases from V and 9 bases from J; bases unmatched to any gene: 8. The length of the CDR3 is 15 residues. CDR3: CASSERAGGPGEQFF. The DNA of the CDR3 is TGTGCCAGCAGTGAAAGGGCGGGAGGGCCAGGTGAGCAGTTCTTC.

The J gene is TRBJ2-2, the V gene TRBV5-1; 9 bases line up with TRBD2. With 2 bases clipped from V and 5 bases from J, the junction kept 7 bases outside the gene matches. From germline, CDR1 is SGHRS and CDR2 YFSETQ. The CDR3 consists of 16 residues. CDR3 protein: CASSLKVAGETGELFF. The CDR3 DNA follows: TGCGCCAGCAGCTTAAAGGTAGCGGGAGAGACCGGGGAGCTGTTTTTT.